The text below deals with one TCR beta chain. Its antigen is not yet known. Base qualities are missing; no much larger clone stands one base away. A FACSAria II was used to sort memory CD4+ T cells, defined as single viable CD3+CD4+CD8-CD45RO+ cells. CMV serostatus was determined using a Roche Elecsys assay that detects serum IgG against CMV pp150, pp28, p38 and p52. After thawing, total CD4+ T cells were enriched by positive selection with CD4 magnetic microbeads. The samples came from a separate study whose specific focus was interrogating the CD4+ T cell memory repertoire. Peripheral blood mononuclear cells were isolated and cryopreserved according to standard operating procedures, and serum was kept at -80 degrees C. Staining used CD3-PerCP (BW264/56), CD4-APC (RPA-T4), CD45RO-PE (UCHT1) and CD8-Pacific Orange (3B5) antibodies, with Sytox blue excluding non-viable cells. These data originate in a study of memory CD4+ T cells and cytomegalovirus serostatus (dated by TCRdb to 2018 to 2020). For the study in its entirety: The cohort comprised around 35 healthy Belgian adults, 9 CMV seropositive and about 24 CMV seronegative. To replicate a published TCR-based CMV serostatus classifier, the study sequenced CD4+ memory TCRbeta repertoires from a Belgian cohort whose cytomegalovirus serostatus was known. The investigation overall reported the following: On the Belgian cohort, the classifier built on the original framework reached a median bootstrapped AUC of around 0.95, with a 95% CI of 0.76-1.00. Results were interpreted as suggesting that the CMV-associated TCR signature is largely present in the CD4+ memory repertoire. Only CD4+CD45RO+ memory cells were sequenced, in contrast to the original study, which included naive and memory CD4+ and CD8+ populations. Among the 150 or so previously reported CMV-associated TCRbeta sequences, roughly 68 showed up in the CD4+ memory repertoires, with each one found in between one and five individuals. CMV serostatus prediction reached a median bootstrapped AUC of about 0.95 with the original framework and about 0.91 with a US-trained random forest.

The Quick-DNA Microprep Kit was used to extract genomic DNA from the sorted cells. Amplification of TCRbeta DNA was done with the immunoSEQ hsTCRbeta kit, following the protocol from the manufacturer. An Illumina MiSeq instrument was used to sequence the TCRbeta libraries. In the source study's methods: Removing out-of-frame sequences left 2 million to 2.5 million distinct TCRbeta sequences, an average of around 67,000 per individual. Two values were used to score each individual: the count of 150 to 200 previously reported CMV-associated TCRbeta sequences and the total count of productive distinct TCRbeta sequences. A beta-binomial model was reimplemented in Python, and random forests from scikit-learn, run with default parameters, were trained on data from the US cohort. On the Belgian cohort, classifier performance was reported as the median AUC, along with percentile confidence intervals, across 10,000 bootstrap iterations. The table was pulled from immuneACCESS by TCRdb, which kept in-frame rearrangements only. Such tables lose some clones; where checked, under half of the loss comes from unresolved V genes, and the rest has no known cause. The V and J calls and clone size come from that table; D and trimming were worked out from the DNA. This sample comprises roughly 67,000 clones, 75% to 80% of them detected only once. The ten largest account for 4% to 5% of the sample.

V is shortened by 4 bases, J by 1 base, and the region joining them spans 16 bases. The CDR3 sequence holds 16 residues, the cysteine and phenylalanine included. The DNA shown is the 48-base CDR3, in frame from base 1. Per the germline V gene, KGHSH is the CDR1 and LQKENI is the CDR2. Sequences were obtained from memory CD4+ T cells from blood. The sequence was obtained from an adult in good health and CMV-seropositive. The chain links TRBV18 with TRBJ1-1; too little of a D gene remains to name it. The CDR3 protein: CASSQREQSTNTEAFF. In nucleotides, the sequence is TGTGCCAGCTCACAACGGGAACAGTCTACGAACACTGAAGCTTTCTTT.